A single sample is the source of the 22 T cell receptor beta chains below, sequenced in a study of T cell changes during pregnancy in multiple sclerosis. Clones were read by immunoSEQ multiplex PCR, and TCRdb kept only the in-frame ones, dropping some. The sample includes over 45,000 clones, approximately 90% of them seen just once. The sequencing here drew on peripheral blood, taken in the third trimester of pregnancy. These receptor sequences come from a female donor in good health, enrolled as a control in a pregnancy study.

This clone was observed a single time. The V and J genes are TRBV5-1 and TRBJ2-7; a possible D gene is TRBD1 (6 bases). CDR3 length: 11 residues. Between the trimmed V and J ends, which lost 2 bases and 7 bases, there was a span of 7 bases. Per the germline V gene, CDR1 is SGHRS and CDR2 is YFSETQ. The CDR3 region has the DNA TGCGCCAGCAGCTTTGGACAGGAGCAGTACTTC. It codes for CASSFGQEQYF.

The rearrangement links TRBV5-4 to TRBJ2-1; TRBD2 aligns across 12 bases. With V trimmed by 0 bases and J by 10 bases, 5 bases remained unmatched. This CDR3 comprises 15 residues. Germline V gives CDR1 SGHNT, CDR2 YYREEE (reference sequence). CDR3 in DNA: TGTGCCAGCAGCTTGGCGACTAGCGGGAGATACGAGCAGTTCTTC. Residues: CASSLATSGRYEQFF. Complete variable domain (other parts from reference TRBV5-4 and TRBJ2-1): ETGVTQSPTHLIKTRGQQVTLRCSSQSGHNTVSWYQQALGQGPQFIFQYYREEENGRGNFPPRFSGLQFPNYSSELNVNALELDDSALYLCASSLATSGRYEQFFGPGTRLTVL.

This clone was seen once. V gene TRBV7-8 combines with J gene TRBJ1-2, with D possibly TRBD1 on 6 matching bases. V lost 6 bases, J lost 8 bases, and 19 bases lay in between. This CDR3 has 14 amino acids. The germline gives CDR1 SGHVS, CDR2 FQNEAQ. The CDR3 protein is CASRTGGVTGGYTF. CDR3 DNA: TGTGCCAGCAGGACAGGAGGAGTGACTGGCGGCTACACCTTC.

This clone showed up just once. The V gene is TRBV10-2, the J gene TRBJ1-4, with D uncertain. Germline assignment: CDR1 WSHSY and CDR2 SAAADI. The V end was cut by 3 bases, the J end by 15 bases, with 17 bases between. The CDR3 has 13 amino acids. The CDR3 here is CASSDPTAVQLFF. DNA for the CDR3: TGCGCCAGCAGTGACCCGACGGCGGTCCAATTGTTTTTT.

The gene calls are TRBV18 and TRBJ1-4; maybe TRBD1 (5 bases). Germline V CDR1 and CDR2: KGHSH, LQKENI. The CDR3 length is 13 residues. Trimming took 4 bases from V and 5 from J, leaving 8 bases between them. The CDR3: CASSQGLNEKLFF. CDR3 sequence (DNA): TGTGCCAGCTCACAGGGGTTGAATGAAAAACTGTTTTTT. Combining the CDR3 with reference TRBV18 and TRBJ1-4 gives the whole variable domain NAGVMQNPRHLVRRRGQEARLRCSPMKGHSHVYWYRQLPEEGLKFMVYLQKENIIDESGMPKERFSAEFPKEGPSILRIQQVVRGDSAAYFCASSQGLNEKLFFGSGTQLSVL.

The chain recombines TRBV29-1 with TRBJ1-2; D perhaps matches TRBD1 (6 bases). Germline values: CDR1 SQVTM, CDR2 ANQGSEA. Trimming removed 6 bases from V and 4 bases from J, with 18 bases in between. This CDR3 region has 14 residues. In DNA form, the CDR3 reads TGCAGCGTGATCCGGGACACCGGATCCTATGGCTACACCTTC. Translating it yields CSVIRDTGSYGYTF.

This rearrangement joins TRBV27 to TRBJ2-7; D is possibly TRBD1 (5 bases). Germline CDR1 reads MNHEY; CDR2 reads SMNVEV (reference sequence). V dropped 0 bases and J dropped 4 bases, with 10 bases sitting between them. The CDR3 sequence is 14 residues long. The CDR3 is CASSLSSPGYEQYF. The CDR3 DNA reads TGTGCCAGCAGTTTATCAAGCCCAGGGTACGAGCAGTACTTC.

This clone is a singleton in its sample. The chain links TRBV4-2 to TRBJ2-7; 7 bases map to TRBD2. Looked up from germline, CDR1 is LGHNA and CDR2 is YNFKEQ. The junction had 4 bases not matched to a gene; V was cut back by 4 bases and J by 7 bases. The CDR3 extends over 12 amino acids. The CDR3 loop is CASSPTGGEQYF. DNA of the CDR3: TGTGCCAGCAGCCCCACCGGGGGGGAGCAGTACTTC.

The CDR3 DNA reads as TGTGCCAGCAGTTCAGGGAATACGCAGTATTTT. Translating it yields CASSSGNTQYF. The chain joins TRBV7-9 to TRBJ2-3, with D maybe TRBD1 (5 bases). V lost 6 bases, J lost 7 bases, and 8 bases lay in between. The CDR3 covers 11 residues. The germline V gene encodes CDR1 SEHNR and CDR2 FQNEAQ (reference sequence). Drawing the rest from reference TRBV7-9 and TRBJ2-3, the complete variable domain is DTGVSQNPRHKITKRGQNVTFRCDPISEHNRLYWYRQTLGQGPEFLTYFQNEAQLEKSRLLSDRFSAERPKGSFSTLEIQRTEQGDSAMYLCASSSGNTQYFGPGTRLTVL.

The rearrangement uses TRBV9 and TRBJ1-1, with D unresolved. Trimming removed 0 bases from V and 1 base from J, with 10 bases in between. CDR1 and CDR2 (germline): SGDLS, YYNGEE. CDR3 length equals 15 residues. The CDR3 nucleotides are TGTGCCAGCAGCGTAGGAGGGCCAGGGAACACTGAAGCTTTCTTT. This sequence encodes CASSVGGPGNTEAFF.

This clone came up a few times. The chain recombines TRBV5-4 with TRBJ1-1; D gene unclear. The CDR3 length is 13 residues. Germline V lookup: CDR1 SGHNT, CDR2 YYREEE (reference sequence). V was pared by 0 bases and J by 6 bases, with 9 bases between. The CDR3 spells CASSLGFGAEAFF. The CDR3 region has the DNA TGTGCCAGCAGCTTGGGGTTTGGAGCTGAAGCTTTCTTT.

The CDR3 bases are TGTGCCAGCAGTTTGACAGGGGACCGACACTACAATGAGCAGTTCTTC. This gives the protein CASSLTGDRHYNEQFF. The gene calls are TRBV6-5 and TRBJ2-1; the match to TRBD1 covers 8 bases. V trimming: 4 bases; J trimming: 3 bases; junction bases outside the gene matches: 8. Germline loops: CDR1 MNHEY, CDR2 SVGAGI. The CDR3 runs to 16 residues.

The chain carries TRBV7-8 and TRBJ2-1, with 7 bases matching TRBD1. After removal of 5 bases from V and 0 bases from J, the junction contained 7 bases not matched to a gene. Looked up from germline, CDR1 is SGHVS and CDR2 is FQNEAQ. The CDR3 runs 16 residues. The CDR3 DNA reads TGTGCCAGCAGCGCTGGACAGGAAAGCTCCTACAATGAGCAGTTCTTC. Its protein is CASSAGQESSYNEQFF.

V and J are TRBV7-9 and TRBJ2-3; 12 bases agree with TRBD1. Germline V lookup: CDR1 SEHNR, CDR2 FQNEAQ (reference sequence). The CDR3 length is 15 residues. Germline trimming cut 6 bases from V and 1 base from J; bases unmatched to any gene: 2. Here the CDR3 reads CASRGDRGRTDTQYF. CDR3 DNA: TGTGCCAGCAGGGGGGACAGGGGGCGCACAGATACGCAGTATTTT.

The chain links TRBV6-1 to TRBJ1-5; weak D call: TRBD1 (5 bases). This CDR3 is built from 13 residues. Germline lookup yields CDR1 MNHNS and CDR2 SASEGT. V lost 4 bases and J 6 bases, leaving 10 bases between the germline ends. CDR3 in amino acids: CASSAAGGQPQHF. CDR3 nucleotides: TGTGCCAGCAGTGCCGCGGGGGGTCAGCCCCAGCATTTT.

The chain is built from TRBV9 and TRBJ2-3; perhaps TRBD2 as D (6 bases). This CDR3 is built from 16 residues. CDR1 SGDLS and CDR2 YYNGEE come from the germline V gene. V was cut by 0 bases and J by 0 bases, with 11 bases left in between. CDR3 sequence (DNA): TGTGCCAGCAGCGTAGGGAATAGCGGCAGCACAGATACGCAGTATTTT. Encoded protein: CASSVGNSGSTDTQYF.

The chain is built from TRBV5-4 and TRBJ2-2; 9 bases are shared with TRBD1. Germline values: CDR1 SGHNT, CDR2 YYREEE (reference sequence). V lost 4 bases to trimming and J lost 2 bases; unmatched junction nucleotides: 6. This CDR3 is 16 amino acids long. CDR3 sequence: CASSLWTGVNTGELFF. CDR3 bases: TGTGCCAGCAGCCTTTGGACAGGGGTCAACACCGGGGAGCTGTTTTTT.

The chain's CDR3 is CASSDLRDRGRWGGETQYF. CDR3 bases: TGTGCCAGCAGTGACCTCCGGGACAGGGGGCGCTGGGGGGGAGAGACCCAGTACTTC. The chain links TRBV27 to TRBJ2-5, with 12 positions matching TRBD1. The V gene end was trimmed by 5 bases and the J gene end by 4 bases; junction bases not matched to a gene: 17. Germline V gives CDR1 MNHEY, CDR2 SMNVEV (reference sequence). The CDR3 runs 19 residues.

The chain links TRBV11-2 to TRBJ1-2, with D uncertain. V was clipped by 2 bases and J by 6 bases, with 7 bases between them. The CDR3 loop spans 12 amino acids. Germline V gives CDR1 SGHAT, CDR2 FQNNGV. The CDR3 sequence is CASSLSGNGYTF. The CDR3 DNA reads TGTGCCAGCAGCTTATCCGGGAATGGCTACACCTTC.

The CDR3 spells CAISDGAAYNEKLFF. CDR3 bases: TGTGCCATCAGTGATGGGGCAGCCTATAATGAAAAACTGTTTTTT. The rearrangement joins TRBV10-3 to TRBJ1-4, with D tentatively TRBD1 (5 bases). Trimming took off 3 bases at V and 4 bases at J, with 12 bases between the two ends. Germline V CDR1 and CDR2: ENHRY, SYGVKD. This CDR3 is built from 15 residues.

J is TRBJ2-7 and V is TRBV5-6, with D tentatively TRBD2 (6 bases). This CDR3 has 14 residues. The germline V gene has CDR1 SGHDT and CDR2 YYEEEE. Deletions cut 0 bases from V and 0 bases from J, with 7 bases between. Written as DNA, the CDR3 is TGTGCCAGCAGCTTGGCCGGGGGCTCCTACGAGCAGTACTTC. Protein: CASSLAGGSYEQYF.

The rearrangement uses TRBV4-3 and TRBJ2-3; D gene uncertain. Germline CDR1 reads LGHNA; CDR2 reads YSLEER. V was pared by 1 base and J by 2 bases, with 10 bases between. There are 15 residues in the CDR3. This CDR3 reads CASSQVKADTDTQYF. DNA for the CDR3: TGCGCCAGCAGCCAAGTCAAGGCGGACACAGATACGCAGTATTTT.